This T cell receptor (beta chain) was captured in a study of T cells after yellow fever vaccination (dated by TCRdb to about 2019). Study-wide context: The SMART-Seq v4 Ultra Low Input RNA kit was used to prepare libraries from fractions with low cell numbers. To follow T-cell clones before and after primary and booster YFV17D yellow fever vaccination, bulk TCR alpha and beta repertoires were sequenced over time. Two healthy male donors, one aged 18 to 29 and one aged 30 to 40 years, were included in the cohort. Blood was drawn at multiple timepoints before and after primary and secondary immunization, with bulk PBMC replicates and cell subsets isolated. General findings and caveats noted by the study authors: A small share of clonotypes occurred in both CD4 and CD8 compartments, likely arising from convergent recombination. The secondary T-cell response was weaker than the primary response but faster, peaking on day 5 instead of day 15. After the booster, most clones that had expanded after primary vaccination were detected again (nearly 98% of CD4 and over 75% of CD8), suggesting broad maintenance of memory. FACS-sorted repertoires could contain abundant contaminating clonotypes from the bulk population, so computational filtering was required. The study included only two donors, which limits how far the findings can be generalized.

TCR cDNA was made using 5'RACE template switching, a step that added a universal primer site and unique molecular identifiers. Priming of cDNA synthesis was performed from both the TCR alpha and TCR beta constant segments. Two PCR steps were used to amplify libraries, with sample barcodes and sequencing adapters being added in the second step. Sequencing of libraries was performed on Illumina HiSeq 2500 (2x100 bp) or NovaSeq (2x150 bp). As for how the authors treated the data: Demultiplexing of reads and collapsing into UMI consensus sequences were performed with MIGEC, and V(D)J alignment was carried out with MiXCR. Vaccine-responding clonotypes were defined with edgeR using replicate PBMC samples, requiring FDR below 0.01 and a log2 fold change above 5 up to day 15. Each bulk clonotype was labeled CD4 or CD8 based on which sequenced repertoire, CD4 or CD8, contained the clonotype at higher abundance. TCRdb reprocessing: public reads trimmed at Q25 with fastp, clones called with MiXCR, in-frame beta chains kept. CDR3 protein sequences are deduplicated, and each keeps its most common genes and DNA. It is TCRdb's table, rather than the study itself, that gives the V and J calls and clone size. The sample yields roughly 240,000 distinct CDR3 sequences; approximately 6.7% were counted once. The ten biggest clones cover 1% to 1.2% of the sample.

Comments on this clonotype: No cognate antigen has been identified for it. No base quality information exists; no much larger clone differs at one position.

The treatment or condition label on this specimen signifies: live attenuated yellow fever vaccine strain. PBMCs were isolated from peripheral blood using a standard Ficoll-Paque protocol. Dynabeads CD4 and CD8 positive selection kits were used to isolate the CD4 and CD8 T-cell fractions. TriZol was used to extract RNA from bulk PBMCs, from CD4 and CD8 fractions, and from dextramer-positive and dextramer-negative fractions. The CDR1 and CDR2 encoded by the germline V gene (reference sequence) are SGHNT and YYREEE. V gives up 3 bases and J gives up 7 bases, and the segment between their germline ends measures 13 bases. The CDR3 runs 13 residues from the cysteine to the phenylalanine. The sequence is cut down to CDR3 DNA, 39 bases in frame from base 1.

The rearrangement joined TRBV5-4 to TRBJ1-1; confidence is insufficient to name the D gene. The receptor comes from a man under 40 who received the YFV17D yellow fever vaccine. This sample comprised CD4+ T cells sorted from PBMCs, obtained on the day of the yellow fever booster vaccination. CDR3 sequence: CASSSGILVEAFF. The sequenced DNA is TGTGCCAGCAGCTCGGGGATTTTGGTTGAAGCTTTCTTT.